This passage covers 17 T cell receptor beta chains from one sample sequenced in a study of cytomegalovirus exposure and HLA in healthy donors. The PCR used 60 Vbeta and 13 Jbeta primers. The assay was immunoSEQ multiplex PCR, and TCRdb's table has in-frame clones only and misses some. The repertoire includes fewer than 200,000 clones, roughly four fifths of them detected once, and around 1.5% sits in the top ten. Sequencing was done on a sample of PBMCs. Receptor source: a man in his forties or fifties in good health and CMV-seronegative.

The chain carries TRBV5-6 and TRBJ2-7; TRBD2 agrees at 8 bases. Germline CDR1 SGHDT, CDR2 YYEEEE. V dropped 3 bases and J dropped 3; count of bases not matched to a gene: 14. The CDR3 is 17 amino acids. The CDR3 coding sequence is TGTGCCAGCAGCTGGTGGAGCGGGAGAGGGACGCACTACGAGCAGTACTTC. It codes for CASSWWSGRGTHYEQYF.

The chain recombines TRBV10-1 with TRBJ1-1, with TRBD1 matching over 7 bases. Trimming cost V 6 bases and J 3 bases; bases outside gene matches: 10. This CDR3 contains 15 residues. Looked up from germline, CDR1 is WNHNN and CDR2 is SYGVQD (reference sequence). The CDR3 loop is CASSQDRAPDTEAFF. The CDR3 DNA reads TGCGCCAGCAGCCAAGACAGGGCCCCGGACACTGAAGCTTTCTTT.

In this sample, this clone turned up a few times. V usage is TRBV7-8 and J usage is TRBJ1-4, with 7 positions matching TRBD1. CDR1 and CDR2 (germline): SGHVS, FQNEAQ. The CDR3 spans 15 residues. The trim removed 5 bases at V and 8 bases at J, leaving 11 bases unmatched. The CDR3 coding sequence is TGTGCCAGCAGCCCTTGGAGGGGGCAAGGAGAAAAACTGTTTTTT. Its protein is CASSPWRGQGEKLFF.

The V gene is TRBV18, the J gene TRBJ1-2; TRBD1 matches at 12 bases. The V segment lost 2 bases and the J segment 7 bases; nucleotides outside the gene matches: 11. This CDR3 has 17 residues. CDR1 and CDR2 (germline): KGHSH, LQKENI. The CDR3 DNA follows: TGTGCCAGCTCACCAAGAGGACCGGGACAGGGGGCCGTTGGCTACACCTTC. Translated: CASSPRGPGQGAVGYTF.

The chain recombines TRBV6-6 with TRBJ1-3, with D unclear. From germline, CDR1 is MNHNY and CDR2 SVGAGI (reference sequence). This CDR3 is built from 14 residues. Trimming pared 7 bases from V and 1 base from J, leaving 11 bases between. The CDR3 DNA is TGTGCCAGCAAACCCGGAGGGTCTGGAAACACCATATATTTT. Translation: CASKPGGSGNTIYF.

J is TRBJ2-7 and V is TRBV18, with 9 bases matching TRBD1. CDR1 is KGHSH and CDR2 is LQKENI in the germline V gene. There are 15 residues in the CDR3. Unmatched junction bases numbered 4, after V lost 4 bases and J lost 0 bases. CDR3 in DNA: TGTGCCAGCTCACAGGGGACAGGGAGCTCCTACGAGCAGTACTTC. Its protein product is CASSQGTGSSYEQYF.

To note about this clone: An end of the junction does not agree with germline; a read error may underlie this. The rearrangement uses TRBV19 and TRBJ1-2, with TRBD1 matching 8 bases. Germline V gene lookup returns CDR1 LNHDA and CDR2 SQIVND (reference sequence). This CDR3 is 15 amino acids long. CDR3 sequence: CASSKGTGSFYGYTF. DNA of the CDR3: TGTGCCAGTAGTAAGGGGACAGGATCCTTCTATGGCTACACCTTT.

CDR3 coding DNA: TGTGCCAGCAGTGCCTATGAGGGCAGGGGCCGGGATGACTATGGCTACACCTTC. Its translation: CASSAYEGRGRDDYGYTF. The chain combines TRBV28 with TRBJ1-2, with D possibly TRBD1 on 6 matching bases. Trimming left V 5 bases short and J 3 bases short, with 25 bases between. Germline V gene lookup returns CDR1 MDHEN and CDR2 SYDVKM. The CDR3 spans 18 residues.

The gene calls are TRBV11-2 and TRBJ2-7, with a tentative D call TRBD2 (6 bases). Trimming took off 3 bases at V and 5 bases at J, with 14 bases between the two ends. Germline V gene sequence: CDR1 SGHAT, CDR2 FQNNGV. The CDR3 has 14 residues. This CDR3 reads CASSFGGSLDEQYF. The CDR3 DNA is TGTGCCAGCAGCTTTGGAGGGAGCCTCGACGAGCAGTACTTC. Full variable domain (remainder filled in from reference TRBV11-2 and TRBJ2-7): EAGVAQSPRYKIIEKRQSVAFWCNPISGHATLYWYQQILGQGPKLLIQFQNNGVVDDSQLPKDRFSAERLKGVDSTLKIQPAKLEDSAVYLCASSFGGSLDEQYFGPGTRLTVT.

This chain connects TRBV27 to TRBJ2-5; 10 bases map to TRBD1. Germline V CDR1 and CDR2: MNHEY, SMNVEV (reference sequence). This CDR3 region has 13 residues. V gave up 5 bases and J gave up 9 bases; unmatched junction bases: 6. For the CDR3, the DNA is TGTGCCAGCAGTAGGGACAGGGGTTTCGCCCAGTACTTC. It codes for CASSRDRGFAQYF.

This chain links TRBV27 with TRBJ2-3, with TRBD2 identical over 9 bases. V shed 3 bases, J shed 5 bases, and the junction held 6 bases outside the gene matches. The CDR3 contains 15 residues. The germline CDR1 and CDR2 sequences are MNHEY and SMNVEV (reference sequence). The CDR3 nucleotides are TGTGCCAGCAGTTTTCAGCGGGGGGTCCAAGATACGCAGTATTTT. Translation gives CASSFQRGVQDTQYF.

The CDR3 sequence: CASSLGGGRGPAGYEQYF. The CDR3 DNA sequence: TGTGCCAGCAGCTTAGGGGGCGGGAGAGGTCCGGCGGGCTACGAGCAGTACTTC. The V and J genes are TRBV7-8 and TRBJ2-7, with TRBD2 matching over 7 bases. The CDR3 loop spans 18 amino acids. The J segment lost 3 bases and the V segment lost 1 base, leaving 15 bases of the junction unmatched. CDR1 is SGHVS, CDR2 FQNEAQ, per germline. Filled out from reference TRBV7-8 and TRBJ2-7, the complete variable domain reads GAGVSQSPRYKVAKRGQDVALRCDPISGHVSLFWYQQALGQGPEFLTYFQNEAQLDKSGLPSDRFFAERPEGSVSTLKIQRTQQEDSAVYLCASSLGGGRGPAGYEQYFGPGTRLTVT.

The chain uses TRBV28 and TRBJ1-2; D remains unclear. The CDR3 runs 11 residues. V gave up 6 bases and J gave up 3 bases, with 5 bases separating them. The germline V gene has CDR1 MDHEN and CDR2 SYDVKM. As DNA, the CDR3 is TGTGCCAGCAGGTCGGACTATGGCTACACCTTC. This encodes CASRSDYGYTF.

To note about this clone: It is unclear where the CDR3 begins or ends on the DNA, so no DNA is shown, and the CDR3 is as TCRdb lists it. The chain combines TRBV7-2 with TRBJ2-1; the table's D call TRBD2 went unverified against the DNA. The CDR3 contains 18 residues when both ends are counted. CDR1 SGHTA and CDR2 FQGNSA come from the germline V gene. The CDR3 reads CASSPHGAAAGLEREQFF.

This sequence joins TRBV28 and TRBJ2-5; 7 bases are shared with TRBD1. The CDR3 is made up of 15 amino acids. V trimming: 4 bases; J trimming: 3 bases; junction bases outside the gene matches: 8. Germline CDR1 reads MDHEN; CDR2 reads SYDVKM. The CDR3 sequence: CASSSHGTAKETQYF. In DNA, the CDR3 is TGTGCCAGCAGTTCCCACGGGACAGCGAAAGAGACCCAGTACTTC.

The chain carries TRBV4-3 and TRBJ1-4; TRBD1 agrees at 9 bases. This CDR3 contains 15 residues. Germline V lookup: CDR1 LGHNA, CDR2 YSLEER. J gave up 8 bases and V 1 base, and 5 bases lay outside the gene matches. The CDR3 DNA reads as TGCGCCAGCAGCCAAGCGGGACAGGGAGGCGAAAAACTGTTTTTT. This gives the protein CASSQAGQGGEKLFF.

CDR3 sequence: CASSGPGGFYEQYF. The CDR3 DNA is TGTGCCAGCAGTGGCCCTGGGGGGTTCTACGAGCAGTACTTC. The J gene is TRBJ2-7, the V gene TRBV6-1; D may be TRBD2 (6 bases). The CDR3 has 14 residues. CDR1 is MNHNS, CDR2 SASEGT, per germline. V was clipped by 4 bases and J by 3 bases, with 13 bases between them.